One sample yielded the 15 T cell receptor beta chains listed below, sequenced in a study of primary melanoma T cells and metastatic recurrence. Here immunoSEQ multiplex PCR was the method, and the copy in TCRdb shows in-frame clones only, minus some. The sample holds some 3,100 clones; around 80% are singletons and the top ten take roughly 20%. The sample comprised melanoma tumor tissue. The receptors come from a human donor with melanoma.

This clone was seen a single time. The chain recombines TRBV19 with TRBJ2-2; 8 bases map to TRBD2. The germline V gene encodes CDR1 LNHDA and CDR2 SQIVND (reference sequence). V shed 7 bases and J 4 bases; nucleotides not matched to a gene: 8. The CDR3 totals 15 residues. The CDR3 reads CASNKVAGTTGELFF. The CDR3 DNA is TGTGCCAGTAATAAGGTAGCGGGAACCACCGGGGAGCTGTTTTTT.

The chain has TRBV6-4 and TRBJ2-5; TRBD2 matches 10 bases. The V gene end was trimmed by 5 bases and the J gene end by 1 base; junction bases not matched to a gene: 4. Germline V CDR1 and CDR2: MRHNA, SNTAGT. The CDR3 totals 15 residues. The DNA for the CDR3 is TGTGCCAGCAGTTCCAGACTAGCGGGCCAAGAGACCCAGTACTTC. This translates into CASSSRLAGQETQYF.

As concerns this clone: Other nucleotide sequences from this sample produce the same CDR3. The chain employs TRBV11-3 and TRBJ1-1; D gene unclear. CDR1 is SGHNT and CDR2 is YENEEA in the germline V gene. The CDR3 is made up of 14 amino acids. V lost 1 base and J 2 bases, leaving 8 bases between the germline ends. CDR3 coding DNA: TGTGCCAGCAGCTTAGGGCAGGCTAACACTGAAGCTTTCTTT. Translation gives CASSLGQANTEAFF.

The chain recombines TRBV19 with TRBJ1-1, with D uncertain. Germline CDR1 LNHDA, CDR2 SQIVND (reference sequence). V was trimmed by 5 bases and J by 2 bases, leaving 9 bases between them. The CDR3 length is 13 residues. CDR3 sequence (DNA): TGTGCCAGTAGTGAGGGCGTTAACACTGAAGCTTTCTTT. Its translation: CASSEGVNTEAFF.

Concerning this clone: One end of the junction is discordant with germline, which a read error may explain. CDR3 sequence: CVSSPEGRGLPGELFF. CDR3 nucleotides: TGTGTCAGCAGTCCCGAGGGCAGGGGGCTACCCGGGGAGCTGTTTTTT. The chain employs TRBV28 and TRBJ2-2; 8 bases are a match to TRBD1. The CDR3 has 16 amino acids. Germline CDR1 reads MDHEN; CDR2 reads SYDVKM.

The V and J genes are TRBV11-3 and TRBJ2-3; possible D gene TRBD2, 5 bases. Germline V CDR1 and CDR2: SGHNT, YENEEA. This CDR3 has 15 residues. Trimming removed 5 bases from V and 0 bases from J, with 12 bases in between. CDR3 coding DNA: TGTGCCAGCAGCGCCCAGGAGGCTAGCACAGATACGCAGTATTTT. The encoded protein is CASSAQEASTDTQYF.

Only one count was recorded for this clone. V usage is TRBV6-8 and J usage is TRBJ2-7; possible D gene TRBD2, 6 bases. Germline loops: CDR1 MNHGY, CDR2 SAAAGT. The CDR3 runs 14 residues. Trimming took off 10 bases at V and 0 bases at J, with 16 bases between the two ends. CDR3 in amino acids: CAIRPGGNSYEQYF. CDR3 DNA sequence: TGTGCCATCAGGCCTGGCGGGAACTCCTACGAGCAGTACTTC.

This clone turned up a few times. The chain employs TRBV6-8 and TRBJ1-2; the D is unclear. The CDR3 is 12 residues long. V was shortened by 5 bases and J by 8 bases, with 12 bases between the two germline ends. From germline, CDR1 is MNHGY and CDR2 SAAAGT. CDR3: CASSRSRGGYTF. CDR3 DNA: TGTGCCAGCAGTCGGTCAAGAGGAGGCTACACCTTC.

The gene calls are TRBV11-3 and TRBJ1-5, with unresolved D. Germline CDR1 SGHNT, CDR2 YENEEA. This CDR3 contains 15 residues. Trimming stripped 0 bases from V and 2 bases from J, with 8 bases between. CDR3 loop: CASSLERSGNQPQHF. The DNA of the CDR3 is TGTGCCAGCAGCTTAGAAAGGTCGGGCAATCAGCCCCAGCATTTT.

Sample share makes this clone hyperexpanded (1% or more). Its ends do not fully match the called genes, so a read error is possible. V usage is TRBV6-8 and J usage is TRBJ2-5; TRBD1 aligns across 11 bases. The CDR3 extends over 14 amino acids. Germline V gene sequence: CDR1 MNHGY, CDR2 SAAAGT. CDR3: CAISAGQGAETQYF. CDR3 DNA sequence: TGTGCCATCAGTGCAGGACAGGGGGCAGAGACCCAGTACTTC.

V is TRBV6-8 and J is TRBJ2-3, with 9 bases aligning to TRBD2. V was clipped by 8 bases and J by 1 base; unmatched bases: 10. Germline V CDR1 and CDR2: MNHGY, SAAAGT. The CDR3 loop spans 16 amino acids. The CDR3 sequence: CASSRGPSGGTDTQYF. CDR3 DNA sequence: TGTGCCAGCTCCAGGGGACCTAGCGGGGGCACAGATACGCAGTATTTT.

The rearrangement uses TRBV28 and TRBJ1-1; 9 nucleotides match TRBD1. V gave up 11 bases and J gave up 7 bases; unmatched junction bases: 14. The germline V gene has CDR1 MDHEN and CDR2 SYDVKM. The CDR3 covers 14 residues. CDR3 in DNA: TGTGCCGTTTACAGGGGGCAGGGAGACGGTGAAGCTTTCTTT. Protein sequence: CAVYRGQGDGEAFF.

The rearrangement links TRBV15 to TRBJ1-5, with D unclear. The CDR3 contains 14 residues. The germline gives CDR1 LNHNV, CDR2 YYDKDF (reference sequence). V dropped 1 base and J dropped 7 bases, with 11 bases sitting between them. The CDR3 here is CATSRGRFSQPQHF. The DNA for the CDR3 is TGTGCCACCAGCAGAGGCAGATTTAGCCAGCCCCAGCATTTT.

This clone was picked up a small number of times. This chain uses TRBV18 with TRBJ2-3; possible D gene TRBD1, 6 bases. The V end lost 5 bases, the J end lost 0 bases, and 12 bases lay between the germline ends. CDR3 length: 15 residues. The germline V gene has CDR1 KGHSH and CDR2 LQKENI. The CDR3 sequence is CASSGWTASTDTQYF. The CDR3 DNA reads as TGTGCCAGCTCAGGCTGGACAGCTAGCACAGATACGCAGTATTTT. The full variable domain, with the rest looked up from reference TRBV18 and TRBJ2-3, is NAGVMQNPRHLVRRRGQEARLRCSPMKGHSHVYWYRQLPEEGLKFMVYLQKENIIDESGMPKERFSAEFPKEGPSILRIQQVVRGDSAAYFCASSGWTASTDTQYFGPGTRLTVL.

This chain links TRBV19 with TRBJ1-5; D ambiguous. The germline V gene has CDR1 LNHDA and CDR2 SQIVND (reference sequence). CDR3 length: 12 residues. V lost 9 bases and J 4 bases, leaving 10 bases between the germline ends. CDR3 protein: CARERVNQPQHF. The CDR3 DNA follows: TGTGCCAGGGAGCGGGTAAATCAGCCCCAGCATTTT.